This T cell receptor beta chain was found in a study of blood T cell repertoires in COVID-19. Study-level information: The origin of the acute and convalescent COVID-19 samples was the United States, Italy and Spain. The cDNA or gDNA used as material had been derived from T cells, B-cell-depleted T cells, or PBMCs.

Germline CDR1 is LGHNA and CDR2 is YSLEER. V lost 0 bases and J lost 4, with 15 bases in between. The CDR3 has 16 residues. Original processing methods: Using reference gene primer amplification, nucleated cell counts were estimated. Clones were sequenced by immunoSEQ multiplex PCR, and TCRdb holds only the in-frame ones, with some missing. V and J calls and clone size are given by that table; D and trimming were obtained from the DNA. The sample has about 120,000 clones, around 79% seen once. The rearrangement uses TRBV4-3 and TRBJ1-2, with a weak D call TRBD1 (6 bases). The source is an older man with acute or convalescent COVID-19. Sequenced: peripheral blood. In DNA form, the CDR3 reads TGCGCCAGCAGCCAAGAGTCCCCAGGGGTAGGCTATGGCTACACCTTC. It encodes CASSQESPGVGYGYTF.